The 17 T cell receptor beta chains in this list originate from one sample, sequenced in a study of OX40 agonist ivuxolimab in advanced cancers. Using immunoSEQ multiplex PCR, the repertoire was profiled, and TCRdb retains in-frame clones only, with some absent. The sample carries under 85,000 clones, more than 75% recorded once. Sample: CD4+ or CD8+ T cells sorted from blood, taken in a trial of the OX40 agonist ivuxolimab. These receptors were obtained from an adult with an advanced solid tumor such as melanoma, head and neck, liver or kidney cancer.

The gene calls are TRBV27 and TRBJ2-7; D not certain. This CDR3 has 12 residues. Trimming removed 4 bases at V and 5 bases at J, with 9 bases between. CDR1 MNHEY and CDR2 SMNVEV come from the germline V gene (reference sequence). This CDR3 is CASSSLWNEQYF. The CDR3 DNA reads as TGTGCCAGCAGTTCCCTATGGAACGAGCAGTACTTC.

The rearrangement links TRBV7-9 to TRBJ1-1, with no clear D. This CDR3 comprises 14 residues. The V and J ends lost 2 bases and 4 bases respectively, with 11 bases between them. The germline gives CDR1 SEHNR, CDR2 FQNEAQ (reference sequence). This chain's CDR3 is CASSLTSDLTEAFF. The CDR3 DNA reads TGTGCCAGCAGCTTAACGTCAGATCTCACTGAAGCTTTCTTT.

The chain couples TRBV7-8 to TRBJ2-1, with D perhaps given as TRBD1 or TRBD2 (5 bases each). Germline lookup yields CDR1 SGHVS and CDR2 FQNEAQ. CDR3 size: 14 residues. The V and J ends lost 0 bases and 4 bases respectively, with 7 bases between them. CDR3 sequence (DNA): TGTGCCAGCAGCTTAGCGGGACGATACAATGAGCAGTTCTTC. It codes for CASSLAGRYNEQFF.

The V and J genes are TRBV30 and TRBJ2-5, with D hard to call. The germline CDR1 and CDR2 sequences are GTSNPN and SVGIG (reference sequence). V was trimmed by 2 bases and J by 5 bases, leaving 9 bases between them. The CDR3 covers 12 residues. The CDR3 is CAWSRVWETQYF. In DNA form, the CDR3 reads TGTGCCTGGAGTAGGGTCTGGGAGACCCAGTACTTC.

The V call is TRBV5-1, the J call TRBJ2-5; TRBD2 matches 7 bases. With V trimmed by 4 bases and J by 5 bases, 20 bases remained unmatched. The CDR3 spans 18 residues. Germline CDR1 is SGHRS and CDR2 is YFSETQ. CDR3 DNA sequence: TGCGCCAGCAGCCCGATAGCAGCGGGAAGAGGGATCGCGGAGACCCAGTACTTC. Amino acid sequence: CASSPIAAGRGIAETQYF.

This rearrangement joins TRBV29-1 to TRBJ1-5; 7 bases line up with TRBD1. CDR3 size: 12 residues. V lost 6 bases, J lost 9 bases, and 8 bases stayed unmatched. Germline-derived CDR1 and CDR2 are SQVTM and ANQGSEA. CDR3 coding DNA: TGCAGCGTCGGGGACAGTTCCATGCCCCAGCATTTT. Encoded protein: CSVGDSSMPQHF.

The CDR3 nucleotides are TGCGCCAGCAGCCCCCTAGCCAAAAACATTCAGTACTTC. It codes for CASSPLAKNIQYF. The J gene is TRBJ2-4, the V gene TRBV5-1; no definite D call. The V end was cut by 4 bases, the J end by 0 bases, with 5 bases between. The CDR3 runs 13 residues. Germline lookup yields CDR1 SGHRS and CDR2 YFSETQ.

The chain employs TRBV27 and TRBJ2-7, with 9 bases identical to TRBD1. The V segment lost 6 bases and the J segment 2 bases; nucleotides outside the gene matches: 5. CDR1 is MNHEY and CDR2 is SMNVEV in the germline V gene (reference sequence). The CDR3 is made up of 14 amino acids. CDR3 DNA: TGTGCCAGCAGGAGAGGACAGGGGACCTACGAGCAGTACTTC. Residues: CASRRGQGTYEQYF.

The CDR3 DNA sequence: TGCGCCAGCCGACAAGGCGCCTCTTCTGGGGCCAACGTCCTGACTTTC. Its translation: CASRQGASSGANVLTF. The chain is built from TRBV5-1 and TRBJ2-6; D gene uncertain. Between the trimmed V and J ends, which lost 7 bases and 1 base, there was a span of 15 bases. CDR3 length equals 16 residues. Germline loops: CDR1 SGHRS, CDR2 YFSETQ.

Note on this clone: This CDR3 is also generated by other DNA sequences in the sample. This chain links TRBV6-5 with TRBJ2-7, with TRBD2 matching over 11 bases. CDR3 length: 16 residues. J gave up 1 base and V 4 bases, and 6 bases lay outside the gene matches. Per germline, CDR1 MNHEY and CDR2 SVGAGI. The CDR3 region has the DNA TGTGCCAGCAGTTCCAAAACTAGCGGGGGATCCTACGAGCAGTACTTC. Amino acids: CASSSKTSGGSYEQYF.

The chain has TRBV11-2 and TRBJ2-1; D might be TRBD1 (5 bases). This CDR3 has 17 residues. V gave up 2 bases and J gave up 6 bases, with 20 bases separating them. Germline-derived CDR1 and CDR2 are SGHAT and FQNNGV. The CDR3 sequence: CASSLYQSAGFANEQFF. The DNA for the CDR3 is TGTGCCAGCAGCTTATATCAGTCGGCAGGGTTTGCCAATGAGCAGTTCTTC.

CDR3 residues: CASSQEVLGTDTQYF. In DNA form, the CDR3 reads TGTGCCAGCAGCCAAGAGGTGTTGGGCACAGATACGCAGTATTTT. The chain couples TRBV4-2 to TRBJ2-3; D unresolved. This CDR3 contains 15 residues. Germline loops: CDR1 LGHNA, CDR2 YNFKEQ. Deletions cut 0 bases from V and 1 base from J, with 8 bases between.

In this sample, this clone turned up a few times. The chain carries TRBV27 and TRBJ2-7; D gene ambiguous. In germline, CDR1 is MNHEY, CDR2 SMNVEV (reference sequence). V lost 1 base and J 0 bases, leaving 7 bases between the germline ends. The CDR3 totals 14 residues. This chain's CDR3 is CASSLFANSYEQYF. The DNA of the CDR3 is TGTGCCAGCAGTTTATTCGCGAACTCCTACGAGCAGTACTTC.

About this clone: Other DNA variants within this sample encode the same CDR3. This sequence joins TRBV29-1 and TRBJ2-7; D possibly corresponds to TRBD2 (6 bases). This CDR3 is built from 13 residues. V was clipped by 7 bases and J by 6 bases, with 19 bases between them. CDR1 and CDR2 from the germline V gene are SQVTM and ANQGSEA. The CDR3 loop is CSAGSGTGGEQYF. The CDR3, as DNA: TGCAGCGCTGGGTCCGGGACCGGGGGCGAGCAGTACTTC.

The rearrangement joins TRBV29-1 to TRBJ2-7, with 10 bases matching TRBD1. Germline V gives CDR1 SQVTM, CDR2 ANQGSEA. The CDR3 contains 15 residues. V trimming: 3 bases; J trimming: 2 bases; junction bases outside the gene matches: 7. For the CDR3, the DNA is TGCAGCGTTGACCTTGGGACAGGGGCTACCTACGAGCAGTACTTC. Translating gives CSVDLGTGATYEQYF.

The J gene is TRBJ2-1, the V gene TRBV7-6, with 10 bases matching TRBD2. V trimming: 5 bases; J trimming: 7 bases; junction bases outside the gene matches: 8. The CDR3 extends over 15 amino acids. CDR1 is SGHVS and CDR2 is FNYEAQ in the germline V gene. As DNA, the CDR3 is TGTGCCAGCAGCACGTTAGCGGGGGGAACGAATGAGCAGTTCTTC. It specifies CASSTLAGGTNEQFF.

The V call is TRBV5-1, the J call TRBJ2-3; D is undetermined. CDR3 length equals 14 residues. CDR1 is SGHRS, CDR2 YFSETQ, per germline. Between the trimmed V and J ends, which lost 1 base and 3 bases, there was a span of 9 bases. CDR3 loop: CASSLLFLTDTQYF. CDR3 DNA sequence: TGCGCCAGCAGCTTGCTGTTTCTTACAGATACGCAGTATTTT. Full variable domain (remainder filled in from reference TRBV5-1 and TRBJ2-3): KAGVTQTPRYLIKTRGQQVTLSCSPISGHRSVSWYQQTPGQGLQFLFEYFSETQRNKGNFPGRFSGRQFSNSRSEMNVSTLELGDSALYLCASSLLFLTDTQYFGPGTRLTVL.